This TCR beta chain was recovered during a study of cytomegalovirus exposure and HLA in healthy donors. Study in general: In an early release, HLA-typed donors contributed approximately 80 million unique TCR sequences.

In the PCR, 60 Vbeta and 13 Jbeta primers were used. Profiled with immunoSEQ multiplex PCR; TCRdb holds only in-frame clones, not every one. The data contain 75,000 to 90,000 clones, more than 65% of them singletons. CDR3 length: 14 amino acids. Per the germline V gene, CDR1 is GTSNPN and CDR2 is SVGIG (reference sequence). V lost 0 bases, J lost 6 bases, and 11 bases lay in between. The rearrangement joins TRBV30 to TRBJ2-2; D gene unclear. This receptor was identified in a woman in her 40s in good health and CMV-seropositive. The sequenced material came from PBMCs. The CDR3 region is CAWSVAGFPGELFF. CDR3 DNA sequence: TGTGCCTGGAGTGTAGCCGGGTTTCCCGGGGAGCTGTTTTTT.